This TCR beta chain was recorded in a study of T cell changes during pregnancy in multiple sclerosis. Sequencing was performed with immunoSEQ multiplex PCR; in TCRdb, only in-frame clones are kept and a portion is missing. Of about 87,000 clones in the sample, 93% were seen once. V was pared by 0 bases and J by 5 bases, with 0 bases of the junction left unmatched. Looked up from germline, CDR1 is SGHRS and CDR2 is YFSETQ. The CDR3 covers 15 residues. This clonotype was sampled from a female donor in good health, enrolled as a control in a pregnancy study. The material sequenced was peripheral blood, taken in the third trimester of pregnancy. The rearrangement joins TRBV5-1 to TRBJ2-2; 11 bases agree with TRBD2. The CDR3 protein is CASSLGLAGTGELFF. The CDR3 nucleotides read TGCGCCAGCAGCTTGGGACTAGCGGGGACCGGGGAGCTGTTTTTT.